This T cell receptor (beta chain) was recorded in a study of blood T cell repertoires in COVID-19. Trimming took off 7 bases at V and 1 base at J, with 8 bases between the two ends. This CDR3 region has 14 residues. From germline, CDR1 is MNHEY and CDR2 SVGAGI. Profiled with immunoSEQ multiplex PCR; TCRdb holds only in-frame clones, not every one. This sample has around 300,000 clones; around 90% occur once, and the top ten carry 3.7%. The receptor was isolated from a woman aged 40-49 years with acute or convalescent COVID-19. The chain links TRBV6-5 to TRBJ2-6; no definite D call. What was sequenced was peripheral blood. Written as DNA, the CDR3 is TGTGCCAGCACCGTCTATTCTGGGGCCAACGTCCTGACTTTC. This sequence encodes CASTVYSGANVLTF.